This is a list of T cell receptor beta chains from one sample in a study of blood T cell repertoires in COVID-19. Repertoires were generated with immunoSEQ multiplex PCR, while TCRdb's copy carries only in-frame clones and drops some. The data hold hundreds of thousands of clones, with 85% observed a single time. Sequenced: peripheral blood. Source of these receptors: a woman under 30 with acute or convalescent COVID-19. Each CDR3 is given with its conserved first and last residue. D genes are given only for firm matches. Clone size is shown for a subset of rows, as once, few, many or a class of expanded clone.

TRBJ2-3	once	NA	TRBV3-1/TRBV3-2	CASSQDSAGTTDTQYF
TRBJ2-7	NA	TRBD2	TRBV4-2	CASSQVGGGSYEQYF
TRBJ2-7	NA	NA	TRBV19	CASSMGGVYEQYF
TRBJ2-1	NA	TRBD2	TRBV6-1	CASSGRGGLAGNPNEQFF
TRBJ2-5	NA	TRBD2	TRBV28	CASSSPGGRETQYF
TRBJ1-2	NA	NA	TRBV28	CASSLRNNYGYTF
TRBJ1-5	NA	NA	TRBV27	CASRQRADYDQPQHF
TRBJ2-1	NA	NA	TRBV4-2	CASSQNLASGYNEQFF
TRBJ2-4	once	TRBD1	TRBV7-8	CASSQDRGKNIQYF
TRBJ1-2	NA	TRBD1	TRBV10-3	CAITPDRKDYGYTF
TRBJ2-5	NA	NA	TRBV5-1	CASSAERALKTQYF
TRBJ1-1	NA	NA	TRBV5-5	CASSLKGSGTEAFF
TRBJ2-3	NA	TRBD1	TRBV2	CASSGQEYYSTDTQYF
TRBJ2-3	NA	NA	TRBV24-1	CATSGVFTDTQYF
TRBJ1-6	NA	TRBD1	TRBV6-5	CASSQGQGGSPLHF
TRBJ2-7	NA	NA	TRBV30	CAWSPGGREQYF
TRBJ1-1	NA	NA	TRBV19	CASAQLGGGPNTEAFF
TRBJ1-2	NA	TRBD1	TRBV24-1	CATSDSDRGHGYTF
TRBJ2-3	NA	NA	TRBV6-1	CASSDAQGPDTQYF
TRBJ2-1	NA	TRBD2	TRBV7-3	CASSSLAGDEQFF
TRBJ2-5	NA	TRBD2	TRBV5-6	CASSFSGGAEETQYF
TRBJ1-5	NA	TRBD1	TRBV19	CASSRQGSGPQHF
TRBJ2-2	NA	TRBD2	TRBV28	CASSSGADTGELFF
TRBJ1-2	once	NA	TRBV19	CASSIMGASNYGYTF
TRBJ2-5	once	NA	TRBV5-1	CASSLGFDREETQYF
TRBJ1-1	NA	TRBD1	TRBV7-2	CASSSLSIGQEGGAFF
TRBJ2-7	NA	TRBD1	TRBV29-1	CSSAGQGDEQYF
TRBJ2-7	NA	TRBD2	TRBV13	CASSSGLAAEQYF
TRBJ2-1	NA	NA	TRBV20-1	CSALLYNEQFF
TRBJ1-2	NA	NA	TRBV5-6	CASSLTDYGYTF
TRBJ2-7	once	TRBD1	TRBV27	CASSSTRGSYEQYF
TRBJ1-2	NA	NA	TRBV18	CASSPRGLEGYTF
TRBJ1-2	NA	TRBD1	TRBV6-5	CAGGSGTDSNYGYTF